Listed here are 3 T cell receptor beta chains from one sample, sequenced in a study of identical twins. TCRdb re-called the 5' RACE reads through MiXCR, storing one row per CDR3 protein. This sample has about 460,000 distinct CDR3 sequences, with approximately 15% found just once. These records were also assigned to another study, of yellow fever vaccine responses in identical twins.

The sequenced sample consisted of CD4+ T cells sorted from blood. These receptor sequences come from a woman under 30 in good health.

The chain uses TRBV12-3 or TRBV12-4 and TRBJ2-6; D unclear. Trimming took off 5 bases at V and 2 bases at J, with 13 bases between the two ends. CDR3 size: 16 residues. The DNA of the CDR3 is TGTGCCAGCAGTCCGAACGGAAAACCTGGGGCCAACGTCCTGACTTTC. Its translation is CASSPNGKPGANVLTF.

This clonotype was observed a handful of times. This sequence joins TRBV6-1 and TRBJ1-5, with D unresolved. This CDR3 has 14 residues. Between the trimmed V and J ends, which lost 5 bases and 0 bases, there was a span of 8 bases. Germline V CDR1 and CDR2: MNHNS, SASEGT. The CDR3 DNA reads as TGTGCCAGCAGTCGGGCCGTTAGCAATCAGCCCCAGCATTTT. This translates into CASSRAVSNQPQHF.

The V call is TRBV11-3, the J call TRBJ2-7; TRBD2 matches at 12 bases. Germline assignment: CDR1 SGHNT and CDR2 YENEEA. The CDR3 length is 15 residues. The J segment lost 1 base and the V segment lost 5 bases, leaving 3 bases of the junction unmatched. CDR3 coding DNA: TGTGCCAGCAGCCGAACTAGCGGGGGGTCCTACGAGCAGTACTTC. Translated, it gives CASSRTSGGSYEQYF.